The 5 T cell receptor beta chains given below trace back to one sample, sequenced in a study of blood T cell repertoires in COVID-19. Some clones are missing from TCRdb's copy, which holds only in-frame ones; the method was immunoSEQ multiplex PCR. The data show under 250,000 clones, with approximately 85% seen just once and under 2.5% held by the top ten. Sequenced input: peripheral blood. These TCRs come from a woman in her 70s with COVID-19, enrolled during active disease.

The chain carries TRBV7-3 and TRBJ2-3, with D hard to call. The CDR3 extends over 13 amino acids. Germline V gene data show CDR1 as SGHTA and CDR2 as FQGTGA. Trimming left V 6 bases short and J 2 bases short, with 9 bases between. The CDR3 nucleotides read TGTGCCAGCAGTCAAAATCCCACAGATACGCAGTATTTT. Protein product: CASSQNPTDTQYF.

J is TRBJ2-3 and V is TRBV10-2, with 15 positions matching TRBD2. The CDR3 sequence is 22 residues long. The junction had 15 bases not matched to a gene; V was cut back by 2 bases and J by 0 bases. Germline CDR1 is WSHSY and CDR2 is SAAADI. In DNA, the CDR3 is TGCGCCAGCAGTGAGGATGCACCCGGACTAGCGGGAGGGTCAACTAGCACAGATACGCAGTATTTT. The encoded protein is CASSEDAPGLAGGSTSTDTQYF.

A few counts support this clone. The rearrangement links TRBV5-1 to TRBJ2-2; D is undetermined. The germline V gene has CDR1 SGHRS and CDR2 YFSETQ. The CDR3 spans 16 residues. V was clipped by 0 bases and J by 0 bases, with 9 bases between them. The CDR3 sequence: CASSLARAANTGELFF. Written as DNA, the CDR3 is TGCGCCAGCAGCTTGGCTCGCGCCGCGAACACCGGGGAGCTGTTTTTT.

This rearrangement joins TRBV27 to TRBJ2-1; possible D gene TRBD1, 5 bases. CDR1 is MNHEY, CDR2 SMNVEV, per germline (reference sequence). This CDR3 has 15 residues. V was pared by 2 bases and J by 5 bases, with 13 bases between. CDR3 loop: CASSLDRGRNNEQFF. The CDR3 DNA sequence: TGTGCCAGCAGTTTAGATAGGGGTAGGAACAATGAGCAGTTCTTC.

This chain uses TRBV19 with TRBJ2-1, with TRBD1 as a possible D gene (7 bases). V was trimmed by 3 bases and J by 3 bases, leaving 12 bases between them. Per germline, CDR1 LNHDA and CDR2 SQIVND (reference sequence). The length of the CDR3 is 15 residues. The CDR3 loop is CASSISQGGYNEQFF. The CDR3 bases are TGTGCCAGTAGTATTTCGCAGGGGGGCTACAATGAGCAGTTCTTC.